The next 26 T cell receptor beta chains were all read from a single sample in a study of CD8 T cells in ankylosing spondylitis. TCRdb itself ran the 5' RACE reads through MiXCR, one entry per CDR3 protein. The repertoire has 250,000 or so distinct CDR3 sequences, roughly a quarter of them found once; the top ten carry more than 0.6%. The specimen was blood, either unsorted or a sorted T cell fraction (not recorded which). The receptors stem from a male donor with ankylosing spondylitis or in good health (not recorded which).

This clonotype was counted a few times. The V and J genes are TRBV20-1 and TRBJ2-1; D possibly corresponds to TRBD1 (6 bases). Germline V gene data show CDR1 as DFQATT and CDR2 as SNEGSKA (reference sequence). Trimming removed 3 bases from V and 10 bases from J, with 10 bases in between. The CDR3 runs to 11 residues. CDR3 nucleotide sequence: TGCAGTGCTAGCCCTGGGACAGAGCAGTTCTTC. Translation gives CSASPGTEQFF.

This clonotype showed up many times. The rearrangement links TRBV20-1 to TRBJ2-7; 8 bases map to TRBD1. Germline values: CDR1 DFQATT, CDR2 SNEGSKA (reference sequence). The CDR3 totals 14 residues. V was clipped by 2 bases and J by 2 bases; unmatched bases: 5. The CDR3 sequence: CSARKTGATYEQYF. The CDR3 DNA is TGCAGTGCTAGAAAGACAGGGGCGACCTACGAGCAGTACTTC.

This clonotype was counted between two and nine times. The chain couples TRBV4-1 to TRBJ1-2; the D gene is possibly TRBD1 (6 bases). Germline V gene lookup returns CDR1 MGHRA and CDR2 YSYEKL. This CDR3 is built from 15 residues. Deletions cut 1 base from V and 4 bases from J, with 13 bases between. The CDR3 nucleotides read TGCGCCAGCAGCCAAGTCCGGGGGGCGTCCTATGGCTACACCTTC. Its translation: CASSQVRGASYGYTF.

The sample holds many counts of this clonotype. The chain has TRBV6-5 and TRBJ2-2, with D possibly TRBD2 on 6 matching bases. This CDR3 region has 17 residues. Trimming pared 2 bases from V and 4 bases from J, leaving 17 bases between. The germline gives CDR1 MNHEY, CDR2 SVGAGI. In nucleotides, the CDR3 is TGTGCCAGCAGTTACGGAGGGACCCCAAGGTTCACCGGGGAGCTGTTTTTT. It encodes CASSYGGTPRFTGELFF.

This clonotype was found a few times. The rearrangement joins TRBV5-5 to TRBJ2-6; D remains unclear. The length of the CDR3 is 13 residues. Germline CDR1 reads SGHKS; CDR2 reads YYEKEE (reference sequence). With 2 bases removed from V and 10 bases from J, the gap between germline ends came to 10 bases. This CDR3 reads CASSFLAPNVLTF. As DNA, the CDR3 is TGTGCCAGCAGCTTCCTTGCTCCAAACGTCCTGACTTTC.

This clonotype was seen more than once but under ten times. The chain uses TRBV29-1 and TRBJ2-2; D may be TRBD1 (5 bases). Trimming took off 5 bases at V and 5 bases at J, with 18 bases between the two ends. The CDR3 runs 15 residues. Germline-derived CDR1 and CDR2 are SQVTM and ANQGSEA. The CDR3 region has the DNA TGCAGCGTTAAAAAGCCAGGGATGAGTACCGGGGAGCTGTTTTTT. Amino acids: CSVKKPGMSTGELFF.

The rearrangement joins TRBV6-5 to TRBJ2-5, with 9 bases that match TRBD2. Germline V gene sequence: CDR1 MNHEY, CDR2 SVGAGI. The CDR3 runs to 18 residues. V lost 4 bases to trimming and J lost 2 bases; unmatched junction nucleotides: 14. As DNA, the CDR3 is TGTGCCAGCAGTTTACGAGGCGGGGGGGCAACGAGACAAGAGACCCAGTACTTC. Its protein is CASSLRGGGATRQETQYF.

This clonotype was recorded at least ten times. This chain links TRBV29-1 with TRBJ2-7; 12 bases map to TRBD2. The J segment lost 5 bases and the V segment lost 7 bases, leaving 3 bases of the junction unmatched. This CDR3 has 12 amino acids. Germline V lookup: CDR1 SQVTM, CDR2 ANQGSEA. The CDR3 sequence: CSATSGGDEQYF. CDR3 DNA: TGCAGCGCGACTAGCGGGGGAGACGAGCAGTACTTC.

The rearrangement uses TRBV20-1 and TRBJ2-3; a weak D match, TRBD2 (5 bases). V lost 4 bases, J lost 0 bases, and 11 bases lay in between. Per the germline V gene, CDR1 is DFQATT and CDR2 is SNEGSKA (reference sequence). The CDR3 contains 14 residues. The CDR3 coding sequence is TGCAGTGCTACCCCGGGATCTAGCACAGATACGCAGTATTTT. Translating gives CSATPGSSTDTQYF.

The rearrangement uses TRBV24-1 and TRBJ2-5; no reliable D call. Between the trimmed V and J ends, which lost 5 bases and 2 bases, there was a span of 8 bases. CDR1 and CDR2 from the germline V gene are KGHDR and SFDVKD. CDR3 length: 13 residues. The CDR3 sequence: CATSAEMQETQYF. The CDR3, as DNA: TGTGCCACCAGTGCAGAGATGCAAGAGACCCAGTACTTC.

The genes are TRBV20-1 and TRBJ2-3, with 9 bases aligning to TRBD2. The CDR3 is 15 residues long. Germline V lookup: CDR1 DFQATT, CDR2 SNEGSKA (reference sequence). Trimming removed 0 bases from V and 5 bases from J; junction bases left unmatched: 6. CDR3: CSARDPSGEGDTQYF. In DNA, the CDR3 is TGCAGTGCTAGAGACCCTAGCGGGGAGGGAGATACGCAGTATTTT.

The chain couples TRBV20-1 to TRBJ1-5; 8 nucleotides align to TRBD1. Per germline, CDR1 DFQATT and CDR2 SNEGSKA (reference sequence). Trimming took 6 bases from V and 6 from J; bases not matched to a gene: 7. The CDR3 loop spans 13 amino acids. The CDR3 sequence is CSARQGQGQPQHF. The CDR3 DNA reads TGCAGTGCAAGACAGGGGCAGGGTCAGCCCCAGCATTTT.

This rearrangement joins TRBV28 to TRBJ2-7; possibly TRBD1 for D (5 bases). The CDR3 extends over 15 amino acids. The V and J ends lost 5 bases and 0 bases respectively, with 14 bases between them. Germline V CDR1 and CDR2: MDHEN, SYDVKM. The CDR3 spells CASSPGVGVSYEQYF. DNA for the CDR3: TGTGCCAGCAGTCCCGGTGTAGGGGTCTCCTACGAGCAGTACTTC.

Only a few counts were recorded for this clonotype. CDR3: CASSLEDWKETQYF. The DNA of the CDR3 is TGTGCCAGCAGCTTAGAAGACTGGAAAGAGACCCAGTACTTC. The chain employs TRBV7-2 and TRBJ2-5; D is uncertain. The V end lost 1 base, the J end lost 3 bases, and 9 bases lay between the germline ends. The CDR3 extends over 14 amino acids. The germline V gene has CDR1 SGHTA and CDR2 FQGNSA.

This clonotype was found many times. The genes are TRBV7-2 and TRBJ2-1, with TRBD2 matching 13 bases. The CDR3 sequence is 15 residues long. Germline V CDR1 and CDR2: SGHTA, FQGNSA. The junction had 6 bases not matched to a gene; V was cut back by 6 bases and J by 7 bases. The CDR3 is CASREPGLAGNEQFF. In DNA form, the CDR3 reads TGTGCCAGCAGGGAACCGGGACTAGCGGGAAATGAGCAGTTCTTC.

Notes on this clonotype: One junction end does not reproduce the germline sequence, and a read error may be involved. The chain couples TRBV7-2 to TRBJ1-3; D is undetermined. This CDR3 has 21 residues. CDR1 and CDR2 (germline): SGHTA, FQGNSA. Here the CDR3 DNA reads TGTGCCAGCAGCTTAGCGCGGGCCACCGCCCGGGTTAGCCTCTCTGGAAACACCGTATATTTT. Its translation is CASSLARATARVSLSGNTVYF.

The table lists this clonotype with a few counts. A much bigger clone sits one base away, suggesting this may be a read error. The rearrangement uses TRBV12-3 or TRBV12-4 and TRBJ1-2; no clear D. This CDR3 comprises 11 residues. V was cut by 2 bases and J by 7 bases, with 5 bases left in between. CDR3 coding DNA: TGTGCCAGCAGTTTAAGTGGTGGCTACACCTTC. Translated, it gives CASSLSGGYTF.

This clonotype came up many times. The V and J genes are TRBV6-1 and TRBJ1-1; tentative D call: TRBD1 (5 bases). CDR1 MNHNS and CDR2 SASEGT come from the germline V gene. The CDR3 is 14 residues long. V was cut by 6 bases and J by 0 bases, with 11 bases left in between. CDR3 sequence: CASSRGTVNTEAFF. The CDR3 bases are TGTGCCAGCAGCCGCGGGACGGTGAACACTGAAGCTTTCTTT.

The gene calls are TRBV7-2 and TRBJ2-3; D unresolved. Germline values: CDR1 SGHTA, CDR2 FQGNSA. V lost 3 bases and J lost 2, with 12 bases in between. This CDR3 contains 15 residues. CDR3: CASSFSTIHTDTQYF. CDR3 coding DNA: TGTGCCAGCAGCTTTTCGACAATTCACACAGATACGCAGTATTTT.

This CDR3 is CASSLMGGSNEKLFF. The CDR3 bases are TGTGCCAGCAGCTTAATGGGCGGGTCAAATGAAAAACTGTTTTTT. The chain recombines TRBV7-2 with TRBJ1-4; D uncertain. There are 15 residues in the CDR3. V shed 2 bases and J shed 5 bases, with 12 bases lying between them. Germline assignment: CDR1 SGHTA and CDR2 FQGNSA.

The J gene is TRBJ2-1, the V gene TRBV20-1; 8 nucleotides agree with TRBD2. The V segment lost 0 bases and the J segment 8 bases; nucleotides outside the gene matches: 9. Germline values: CDR1 DFQATT, CDR2 SNEGSKA (reference sequence). The CDR3 is 15 residues long. The CDR3 coding sequence is TGCAGTGCTAGAGATGGGACTAGGGGTCCGGATGAGCAGTTCTTC. Translating it yields CSARDGTRGPDEQFF.

In this sample, this clonotype turned up many times. V gene TRBV5-5 combines with J gene TRBJ2-3, with 12 bases matching TRBD2. The CDR3 length is 17 residues. V shed 1 base, J shed 3 bases, and the junction held 6 bases outside the gene matches. Germline V gives CDR1 SGHKS, CDR2 YYEKEE (reference sequence). CDR3 in DNA: TGTGCCAGCAGCTTGACCCCCGGGACTAGCGGGACAGATACGCAGTATTTT. Protein: CASSLTPGTSGTDTQYF.

This sequence joins TRBV5-4 and TRBJ2-6; TRBD2 agrees at 7 bases. Germline lookup yields CDR1 SGHNT and CDR2 YYREEE (reference sequence). J was trimmed by 1 base and V by 0 bases; bases with no gene match: 7. This CDR3 contains 18 residues. The CDR3: CASSLARGDYSGANVLTF. The CDR3 DNA follows: TGTGCCAGCAGCTTGGCCCGGGGGGATTATTCTGGGGCCAACGTCCTGACTTTC.

The V call is TRBV20-1, the J call TRBJ2-7, with 9 nucleotides matching TRBD1. Germline V lookup: CDR1 DFQATT, CDR2 SNEGSKA (reference sequence). Losses at the gene ends were 5 bases for V and 6 bases for J; bases not matched to a gene: 8. The CDR3 loop spans 13 amino acids. CDR3 sequence: CSAPRDRVGEQYF. The CDR3 DNA is TGCAGTGCTCCCCGGGACAGGGTGGGCGAGCAGTACTTC.

This clonotype occurred many times. J is TRBJ2-5 and V is TRBV28, with unresolved D. Trimming cost V 6 bases and J 0 bases, with 11 bases left between them. CDR3 length equals 14 residues. The germline V gene encodes CDR1 MDHEN and CDR2 SYDVKM. The chain's CDR3 is CASSLNRDQETQYF. CDR3 nucleotides: TGTGCCAGCAGCCTTAACAGAGACCAAGAGACCCAGTACTTC.

This chain uses TRBV7-2 with TRBJ2-3; D might be TRBD2 (6 bases). Germline assignment: CDR1 SGHTA and CDR2 FQGNSA. The V end was cut by 6 bases, the J end by 5 bases, with 15 bases between. This CDR3 comprises 14 residues. CDR3 DNA sequence: TGTGCCAGCAGTAAAAGCGGGTTCAGAGATACGCAGTATTTT. Residues: CASSKSGFRDTQYF.